This note documents a single TCR beta chain sequence. Its cognate antigen is unknown. This entry belongs to a study of regulatory T cells in long-lasting Graves disease. Points from the study as a whole: Researchers examined only peripheral blood and not thyroid tissue. Persistent Graves' patients showed less TCR diversity than newly diagnosed patients showed.

iRepertoire HTBI primers and Arm-PCR of CDR3 regions built TCR beta libraries. TCRdb processed the multiplex PCR reads anew with MiXCR; each CDR3 protein has one entry. The sample has around 450,000 distinct CDR3 sequences, around a fifth seen once; the top ten hold 7% to 9%. Specified time point: persistent/refractory GD, antithyroid drugs over 5 years with positive TRAb. RNA from PBMCs was the source of the TCR library. V was pared by 6 bases and J by 0 bases, with 14 bases between. Germline assignment: CDR1 DFQATT and CDR2 SNEGSKA (reference sequence). There are 14 residues in the CDR3. This sequence was found in a female donor with Graves disease. This chain links TRBV20-1 with TRBJ2-5; TRBD2 might be the D (5 bases). The sample consisted of peripheral blood mononuclear cells (PBMCs), taken when the disease was refractory, from a patient treated with antithyroid drugs. For the CDR3, the DNA is TGCAGTGCGCAGCGGATCTGGGACCAAGAGACCCAGTACTTC. Amino acids: CSAQRIWDQETQYF.